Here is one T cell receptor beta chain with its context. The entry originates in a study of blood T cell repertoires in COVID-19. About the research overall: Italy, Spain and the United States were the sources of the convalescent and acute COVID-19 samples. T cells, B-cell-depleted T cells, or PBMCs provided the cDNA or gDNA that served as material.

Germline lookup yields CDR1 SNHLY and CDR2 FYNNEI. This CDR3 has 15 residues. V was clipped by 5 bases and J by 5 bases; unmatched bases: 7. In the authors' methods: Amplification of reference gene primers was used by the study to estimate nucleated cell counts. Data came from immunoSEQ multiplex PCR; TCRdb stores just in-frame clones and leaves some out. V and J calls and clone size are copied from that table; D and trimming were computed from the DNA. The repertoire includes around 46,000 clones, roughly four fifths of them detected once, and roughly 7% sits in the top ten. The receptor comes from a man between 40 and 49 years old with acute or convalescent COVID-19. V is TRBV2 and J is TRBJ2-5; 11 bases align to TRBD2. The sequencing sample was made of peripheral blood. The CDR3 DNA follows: TGTGCCAGCAGTATAGCGGGGGGGGCTGGGGAGACCCAGTACTTC. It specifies CASSIAGGAGETQYF.